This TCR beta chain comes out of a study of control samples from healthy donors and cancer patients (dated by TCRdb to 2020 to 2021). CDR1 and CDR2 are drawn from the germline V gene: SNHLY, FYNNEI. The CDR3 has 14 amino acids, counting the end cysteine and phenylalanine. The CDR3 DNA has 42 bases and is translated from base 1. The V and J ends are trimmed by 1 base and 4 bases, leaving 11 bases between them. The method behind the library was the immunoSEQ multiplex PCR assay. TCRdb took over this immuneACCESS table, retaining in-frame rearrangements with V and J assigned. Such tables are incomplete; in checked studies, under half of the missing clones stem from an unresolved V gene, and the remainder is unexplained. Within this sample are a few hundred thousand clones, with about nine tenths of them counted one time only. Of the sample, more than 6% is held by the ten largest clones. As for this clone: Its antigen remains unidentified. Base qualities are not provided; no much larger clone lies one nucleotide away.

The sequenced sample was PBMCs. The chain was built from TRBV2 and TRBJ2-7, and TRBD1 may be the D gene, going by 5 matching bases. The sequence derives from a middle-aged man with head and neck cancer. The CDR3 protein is CASSEGQAGYEQYF. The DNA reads TGTGCCAGCAGTGAAGGGCAGGCAGGGTACGAGCAGTACTTC.